A selection of T cell receptor beta chains follows, all from one sample in a study of cytomegalovirus exposure and HLA in healthy donors. Profiling relied on immunoSEQ multiplex PCR, and the TCRdb table lists in-frame clones only, not all of them. The sample shows some 130,000 clones, almost 85% of them seen only once. Sequenced material: PBMCs. These receptors originate from a woman aged 25 to 39 in good health and CMV-seronegative. Both conserved end residues are part of each CDR3. Fields, in order: J gene, D gene, V gene, clone size, CDR3 protein, CDR3 DNA. D genes are given only for firm matches. The listing skips clone size in some rows; elsewhere it reads once, few, many or a size class.

TRBJ2-2,TRBD2,TRBV6-4,few,CASSDSLFSGEAGELFF,TGTGCCAGCAGTGACTCTTTGTTTAGCGGGGAGGCCGGGGAGCTGTTTTTT
TRBJ1-5,TRBD1,TRBV19,.,CASSPNGQGDQPQHF,TGTGCCAGTAGTCCCAATGGACAGGGCGATCAGCCCCAGCATTTT
TRBJ2-4,TRBD1,TRBV19,once,CASSQEIQGANIQYF,TGTGCCAGTAGTCAGGAGATCCAGGGGGCGAACATTCAGTACTTC
TRBJ2-1,TRBD1,TRBV7-6,.,CASSWDRYNEQFF,TGTGCCAGCAGCTGGGACAGATACAATGAGCAGTTCTTC
TRBJ1-5,TRBD1,TRBV28,.,CASRLANRGQPQHF,TGTGCCAGCAGGTTAGCAAACAGGGGGCAGCCCCAGCATTTT
TRBJ2-1,TRBD1,TRBV9,.,CASSVQGANEQFF,TGTGCCAGCAGCGTCCAGGGGGCCAATGAGCAGTTCTTC
TRBJ1-5,.,TRBV19,.,CASSRYREGSNQPQHF,TGTGCCAGTAGTAGATACAGGGAGGGCAGCAATCAGCCCCAGCATTTT
TRBJ2-7,.,TRBV27,.,CASGKQGLSYEQYF,TGTGCCAGCGGTAAACAGGGTTTGTCCTACGAGCAGTACTTC
TRBJ2-2,.,TRBV4-1,.,CASSQEWGLGGGELFF,TGCGCCAGCAGCCAAGAGTGGGGCCTGGGTGGCGGGGAGCTGTTTTTT
TRBJ1-5,.,TRBV6-1,.,CASSEGRGMGQPQHF,TGTGCCAGCAGTGAGGGTCGGGGGATGGGTCAGCCCCAGCATTTT
TRBJ1-4,TRBD1,TRBV5-1,few,CASREGTGNEKLFF,TGCGCCAGCAGAGAAGGGACAGGGAACGAAAAACTGTTTTTT
TRBJ2-7,.,TRBV5-1,.,CASSLGWTEAEQYF,TGCGCCAGCAGCTTGGGTTGGACAGAGGCGGAGCAGTACTTC
TRBJ1-2,TRBD1,TRBV10-3,.,CATTPGEGQPNYGYTF,TGTGCCACCACACCCGGCGAGGGACAGCCTAACTATGGCTACACCTTC
TRBJ2-1,TRBD2,TRBV7-3,.,CASSLSGGAFDEQFF,TGTGCCAGCAGTCTTAGCGGGGGGGCCTTCGATGAGCAGTTCTTC
TRBJ1-3,.,TRBV9,.,CASSVDGGAGSGNTIYF,TGTGCCAGCAGCGTAGATGGGGGGGCAGGCTCTGGAAACACCATATATTTT
TRBJ1-3,TRBD1,TRBV7-2,.,CASSSGTAGNTIYF,TGTGCCAGCAGCTCCGGGACAGCTGGAAACACCATATATTTT
TRBJ1-3,.,TRBV6-1,.,CASRRIQGTGNTIYF,TGTGCCAGCAGGCGCATACAGGGAACTGGAAACACCATATATTTT
TRBJ1-3,TRBD1,TRBV5-1,.,CASSGTGNPGNTIYF,TGCGCCAGCAGCGGGACAGGGAACCCTGGAAACACCATATATTTT
TRBJ1-1,.,TRBV6-5,.,CASSQPGQGAFF,TGTGCCAGCAGCCAACCCGGCCAGGGAGCTTTCTTT
TRBJ1-6,TRBD1,TRBV9,.,CASSVDGTGGVTVHF,TGTGCCAGCAGCGTAGATGGGACAGGGGGGGTAACGGTCCACTTT
TRBJ2-4,.,TRBV4-1,.,CASSHGERGLAKNIQYF,TGCGCCAGCAGCCACGGTGAAAGGGGCTTAGCCAAAAACATTCAGTACTTC
TRBJ1-6,TRBD1,TRBV11-2,once,CASSLTGGNSPLHF,TGTGCCAGCAGCTTGACAGGGGGAAATTCACCCCTCCACTTT
TRBJ1-2,.,TRBV13,.,CASNRGRADGYTF,TGTGCCAGCAATAGGGGCAGGGCAGATGGCTACACCTTC
TRBJ1-5,.,TRBV4-1,.,CASSQDPAGNQPQHF,TGCGCCAGCAGCCAAGACCCCGCAGGCAATCAGCCCCAGCATTTT
TRBJ1-4,.,TRBV10-3,.,CAISETGTGLNEKLFF,TGTGCCATCAGCGAGACGGGGACGGGACTTAATGAAAAACTGTTTTTT
TRBJ1-2,.,TRBV28,.,CASSLNRVNYGYTF,TGTGCCAGCAGTTTAAACAGGGTCAACTATGGCTACACCTTC
TRBJ1-5,TRBD1,TRBV4-1,.,CASSQVDRGSQPQHF,TGCGCCAGCAGCCAAGTGGACAGGGGTTCTCAGCCCCAGCATTTT
TRBJ1-1,.,TRBV10-3,.,CATGGERTAFF,TGTGCCACGGGGGGGGAAAGGACAGCTTTCTTT
TRBJ1-6,.,TRBV5-4,.,CASSLVASSSYNSPLHF,TGTGCCAGCAGCTTGGTAGCGTCAAGCTCCTATAATTCACCCCTCCACTTT
TRBJ2-1,TRBD1,TRBV6-4,once,CASSFGTGGDYEQFF,TGTGCCAGCAGCTTCGGGACAGGGGGCGACTATGAGCAGTTCTTC
TRBJ1-1,.,TRBV6-5,.,CASRSFFGNTEAFF,TGTGCCAGCAGATCCTTTTTCGGGAACACTGAAGCTTTCTTT
TRBJ1-5,TRBD1,TRBV10-3,.,CAISKGTGGTQPQHF,TGTGCCATCAGTAAAGGGACAGGGGGCACCCAGCCCCAGCATTTT
TRBJ1-4,.,TRBV11-2,.,CASSLVHGTDNEKLFF,TGTGCCAGCAGCTTAGTCCATGGGACTGACAATGAAAAACTGTTTTTT
TRBJ2-5,.,TRBV6-5,.,CASSYDLGRKTQYF,TGTGCCAGCAGTTATGATTTGGGGCGTAAGACCCAGTACTTC
TRBJ2-7,.,TRBV4-2,.,CASSREGGEQYF,TGTGCCAGCAGCCGGGAGGGGGGCGAGCAGTACTTC
TRBJ2-6,TRBD1,TRBV7-3,.,CASSLTGTVSGANVLTF,TGTGCCAGCAGCTTAACTGGGACAGTCTCTGGGGCCAACGTCCTGACTTTC
TRBJ2-2,TRBD2,TRBV6-6,.,CASSYQPAGGSGELFF,TGTGCCAGCAGTTATCAACCAGCGGGAGGTTCCGGGGAGCTGTTTTTT
TRBJ2-5,TRBD1,TRBV30,.,CAWSVQGGRETQYF,TGTGCCTGGAGTGTACAGGGGGGAAGAGAGACCCAGTACTTC
TRBJ2-6,TRBD1,TRBV28,.,CASSRDSSGANVLTF,TGTGCCAGCAGTCGGGACAGCTCTGGGGCCAACGTCCTGACTTTC